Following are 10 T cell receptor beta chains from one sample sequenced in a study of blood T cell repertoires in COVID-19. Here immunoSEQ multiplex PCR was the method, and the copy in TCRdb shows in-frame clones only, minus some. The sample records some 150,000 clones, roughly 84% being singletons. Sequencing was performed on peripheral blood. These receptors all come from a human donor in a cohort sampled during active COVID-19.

Here the CDR3 reads CASSYTSGANTGELFF. The DNA for the CDR3 is TGCGCCAGCAGCTACACTAGCGGGGCAAACACCGGGGAGCTGTTTTTT. The genes are TRBV5-1 and TRBJ2-2; 10 nucleotides match TRBD2. The germline V gene encodes CDR1 SGHRS and CDR2 YFSETQ. Losses at the gene ends were 3 bases for V and 2 bases for J; bases not matched to a gene: 4. The CDR3 has 16 residues.

The CDR3 DNA follows: TGTGCCAGCAGCGCCAGCGGGGGGGCCACCTACAATGAGCAGTTCTTC. Translating gives CASSASGGATYNEQFF. This chain links TRBV9 with TRBJ2-1; 10 bases are shared with TRBD2. Germline lookup yields CDR1 SGDLS and CDR2 YYNGEE. The CDR3 has 16 amino acids. The trim removed 3 bases at V and 2 bases at J, leaving 5 bases unmatched.

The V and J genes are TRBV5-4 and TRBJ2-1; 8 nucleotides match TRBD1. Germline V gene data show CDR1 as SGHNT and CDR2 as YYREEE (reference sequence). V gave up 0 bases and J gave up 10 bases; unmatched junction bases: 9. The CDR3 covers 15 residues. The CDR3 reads CASSLAAGQADEQFF. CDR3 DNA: TGTGCCAGCAGCTTGGCCGCGGGACAGGCGGACGAGCAGTTCTTC.

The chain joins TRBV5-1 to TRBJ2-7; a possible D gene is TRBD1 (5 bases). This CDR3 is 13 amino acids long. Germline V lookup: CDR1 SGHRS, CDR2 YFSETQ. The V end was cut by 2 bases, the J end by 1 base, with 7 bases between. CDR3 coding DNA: TGCGCCAGCAGCTTAGGGGCTTCCTACGAGCAGTACTTC. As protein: CASSLGASYEQYF.

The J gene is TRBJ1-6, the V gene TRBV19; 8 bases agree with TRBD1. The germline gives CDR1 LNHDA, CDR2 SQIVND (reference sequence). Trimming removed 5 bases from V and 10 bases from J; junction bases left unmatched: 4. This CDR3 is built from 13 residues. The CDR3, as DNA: TGTGCCAGTAGTCAGGGGGCCGGATCACCCCTCCACTTT. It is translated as CASSQGAGSPLHF.

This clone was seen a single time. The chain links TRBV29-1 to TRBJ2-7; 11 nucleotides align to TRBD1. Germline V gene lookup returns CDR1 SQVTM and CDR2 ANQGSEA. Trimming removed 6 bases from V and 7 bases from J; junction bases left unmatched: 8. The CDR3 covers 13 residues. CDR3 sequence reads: CSVPGQGAAEQYF. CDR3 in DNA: TGCAGCGTCCCCGGACAGGGGGCGGCGGAGCAGTACTTC.

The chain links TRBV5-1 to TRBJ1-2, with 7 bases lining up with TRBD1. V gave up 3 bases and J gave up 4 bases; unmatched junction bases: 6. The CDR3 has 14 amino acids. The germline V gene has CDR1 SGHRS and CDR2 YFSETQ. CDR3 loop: CASSYDRVGYGYTF. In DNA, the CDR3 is TGCGCCAGCAGCTATGACAGGGTGGGCTATGGCTACACCTTC.

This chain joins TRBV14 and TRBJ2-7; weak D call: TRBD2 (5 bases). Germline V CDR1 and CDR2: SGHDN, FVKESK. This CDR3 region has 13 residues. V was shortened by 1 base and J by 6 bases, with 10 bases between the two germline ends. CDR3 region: CASSQGSAGEQYV. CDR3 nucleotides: TGTGCCAGCAGCCAAGGCTCCGCGGGCGAGCAGTACGTC.

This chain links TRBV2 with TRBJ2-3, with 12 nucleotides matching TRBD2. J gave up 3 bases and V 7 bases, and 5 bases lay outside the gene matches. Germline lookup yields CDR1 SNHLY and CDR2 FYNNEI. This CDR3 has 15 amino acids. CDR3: CASTSGGGNTDTQYF. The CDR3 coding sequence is TGTGCCAGCACTAGCGGGGGGGGTAATACAGATACGCAGTATTTT.

CDR3 in amino acids: CSVDGQASEQFF. The DNA for the CDR3 is TGCAGCGTTGATGGCCAGGCAAGTGAGCAGTTCTTC. The chain carries TRBV29-1 and TRBJ2-1, with unresolved D. The ends were cut back, 3 bases at V and 9 bases at J, with 12 bases in the middle. The CDR3 loop spans 12 amino acids. Germline lookup yields CDR1 SQVTM and CDR2 ANQGSEA.